Shown below are 3 T cell receptor beta chains from a single sample sequenced in a study of shared clonotypes between healthy human individuals. Naive CD8 cells comprised CD45RO-negative, CCR7-positively selected cells, excluding terminally differentiated effector memory CD45RA+ cells. Profiled with immunoSEQ multiplex PCR; TCRdb holds only in-frame clones, not every one. The sample has over 2 million clones; over 85% are singletons. Sequenced: naive CD8+ T cells sorted from blood. These TCRs come from a man younger than 35 in good health.

This chain joins TRBV29-1 and TRBJ2-5; D not certain. V was pared by 3 bases and J by 2 bases, with 13 bases between. Germline V gene data show CDR1 as SQVTM and CDR2 as ANQGSEA. The CDR3 consists of 14 residues. This chain's CDR3 is CSVDLTHSQETQYF. DNA of the CDR3: TGCAGCGTTGATCTGACTCACTCGCAAGAGACCCAGTACTTC. Supplemented by reference TRBV29-1 and TRBJ2-5, the full variable domain reads SAVISQKPSRDICQRGTSLTIQCQVDSQVTMMFWYRQQPGQSLTLIATANQGSEATYESGFVIDKFPISRPNLTFSTLTVSNMSPEDSSIYLCSVDLTHSQETQYFGPGTRLLVL.

This chain links TRBV9 with TRBJ1-2; TRBD1 might be the D (6 bases). V was clipped by 0 bases and J by 8 bases, with 17 bases between them. Looked up from germline, CDR1 is SGDLS and CDR2 is YYNGEE. This CDR3 has 15 amino acids. The CDR3 is CASSVAEWAGEGYTF. CDR3 coding DNA: TGTGCCAGCAGCGTAGCTGAGTGGGCAGGGGAAGGCTACACCTTC.

V gene TRBV6-1 combines with J gene TRBJ2-7; D is ambiguous. CDR3 length: 13 amino acids. In germline, CDR1 is MNHNS, CDR2 SASEGT. Between the trimmed V and J ends, which lost 8 bases and 6 bases, there was a span of 17 bases. The CDR3 loop reads CASGFKLLGEQYF. The DNA of the CDR3 is TGTGCCAGCGGATTTAAACTCCTCGGCGAGCAGTACTTC.